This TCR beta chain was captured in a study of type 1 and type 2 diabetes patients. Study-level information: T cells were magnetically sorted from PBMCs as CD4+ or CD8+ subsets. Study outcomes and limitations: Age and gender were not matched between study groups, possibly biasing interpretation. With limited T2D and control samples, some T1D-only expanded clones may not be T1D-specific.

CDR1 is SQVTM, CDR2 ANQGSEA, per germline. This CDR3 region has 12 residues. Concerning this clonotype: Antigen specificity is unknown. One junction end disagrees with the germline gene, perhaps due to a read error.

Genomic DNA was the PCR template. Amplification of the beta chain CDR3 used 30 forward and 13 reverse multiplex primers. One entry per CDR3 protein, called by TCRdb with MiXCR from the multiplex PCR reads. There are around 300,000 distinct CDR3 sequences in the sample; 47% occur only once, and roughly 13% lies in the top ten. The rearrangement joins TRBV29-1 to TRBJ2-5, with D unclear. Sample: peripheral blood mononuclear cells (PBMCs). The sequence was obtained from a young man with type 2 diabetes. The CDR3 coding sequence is TGCGGCGTTGAGTTTTACCAAGAGACCCAGTACTTC. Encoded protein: CGVEFYQETQYF. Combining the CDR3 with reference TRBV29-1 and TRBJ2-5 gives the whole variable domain SAVISQKPSRDICQRGTSLTIQCQVDSQVTMMFWYRQQPGQSLTLIATANQGSEATYESGFVIDKFPISRPNLTFSTLTVSNMSPEDSSIYLCGVEFYQETQYFGPGTRLLVL.